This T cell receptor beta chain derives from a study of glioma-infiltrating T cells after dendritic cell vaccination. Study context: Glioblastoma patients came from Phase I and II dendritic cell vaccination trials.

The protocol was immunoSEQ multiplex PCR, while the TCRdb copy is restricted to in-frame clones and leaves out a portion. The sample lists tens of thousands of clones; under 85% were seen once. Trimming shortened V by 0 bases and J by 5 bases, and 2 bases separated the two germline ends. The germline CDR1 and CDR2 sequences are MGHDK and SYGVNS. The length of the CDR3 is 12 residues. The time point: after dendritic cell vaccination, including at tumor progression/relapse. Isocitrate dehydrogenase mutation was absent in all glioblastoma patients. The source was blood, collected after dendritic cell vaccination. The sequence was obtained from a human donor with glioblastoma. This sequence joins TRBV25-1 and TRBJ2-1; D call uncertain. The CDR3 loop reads CASSEYNNEQFF. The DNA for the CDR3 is TGTGCCAGCAGTGAATACAACAATGAGCAGTTCTTC.